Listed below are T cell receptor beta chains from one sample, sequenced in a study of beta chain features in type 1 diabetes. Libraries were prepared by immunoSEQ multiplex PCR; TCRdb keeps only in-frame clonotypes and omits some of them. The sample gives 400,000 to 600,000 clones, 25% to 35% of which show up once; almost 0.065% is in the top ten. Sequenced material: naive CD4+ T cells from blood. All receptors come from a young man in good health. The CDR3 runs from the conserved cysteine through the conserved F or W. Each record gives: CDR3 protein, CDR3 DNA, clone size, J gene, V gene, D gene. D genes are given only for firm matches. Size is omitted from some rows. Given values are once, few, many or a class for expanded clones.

CASSVGGGLDTEAFF,TGTGCCAGCAGCGTAGGTGGGGGATTGGACACTGAAGCTTTCTTT,.,TRBJ1-1,TRBV9,.
CASSPPRGNGANVLTF,TGCGCCAGCAGCCCCCCCAGGGGTAATGGGGCCAACGTCCTGACTTTC,.,TRBJ2-6,TRBV4-3,.
CAWSATGALQTQYF,TGTGCCTGGAGTGCAACAGGGGCCCTGCAAACCCAGTACTTC,.,TRBJ2-5,TRBV30,TRBD1
CAWSSRDRVSGYTF,TGTGCCTGGAGTAGCCGGGACAGGGTGTCCGGCTACACCTTC,.,TRBJ1-2,TRBV30,TRBD1
CASSQARLAKNIQYF,TGTGCCAGCAGCCAGGCAAGGCTAGCCAAAAACATTCAGTACTTC,few,TRBJ2-4,TRBV4-2,.
CSVLREGSSYNEQFF,TGCAGCGTTCTGAGGGAGGGGAGCTCCTACAATGAGCAGTTCTTC,few,TRBJ2-1,TRBV29-1,TRBD2
CASSEGTGGGNQPQHF,TGTGCCAGCAGTGAAGGAACAGGGGGTGGCAATCAGCCCCAGCATTTT,once,TRBJ1-5,TRBV2,TRBD1
CAWSPYDEQYF,TGTGCCTGGAGTCCTTACGACGAGCAGTACTTC,.,TRBJ2-7,TRBV30,.
CASDPGTDTQYF,TGTGCCTCCGACCCGGGTACAGATACGCAGTATTTT,few,TRBJ2-3,TRBV28,.
CASSRTSGIRETQYF,TGCGCCAGCAGCCGGACTAGCGGGATACGAGAGACCCAGTACTTC,.,TRBJ2-5,TRBV5-1,TRBD2
CAISEGTGSSYEQYF,TGTGCCATCAGTGAGGGGACAGGGAGCTCCTACGAGCAGTACTTC,few,TRBJ2-7,TRBV10-3,TRBD1